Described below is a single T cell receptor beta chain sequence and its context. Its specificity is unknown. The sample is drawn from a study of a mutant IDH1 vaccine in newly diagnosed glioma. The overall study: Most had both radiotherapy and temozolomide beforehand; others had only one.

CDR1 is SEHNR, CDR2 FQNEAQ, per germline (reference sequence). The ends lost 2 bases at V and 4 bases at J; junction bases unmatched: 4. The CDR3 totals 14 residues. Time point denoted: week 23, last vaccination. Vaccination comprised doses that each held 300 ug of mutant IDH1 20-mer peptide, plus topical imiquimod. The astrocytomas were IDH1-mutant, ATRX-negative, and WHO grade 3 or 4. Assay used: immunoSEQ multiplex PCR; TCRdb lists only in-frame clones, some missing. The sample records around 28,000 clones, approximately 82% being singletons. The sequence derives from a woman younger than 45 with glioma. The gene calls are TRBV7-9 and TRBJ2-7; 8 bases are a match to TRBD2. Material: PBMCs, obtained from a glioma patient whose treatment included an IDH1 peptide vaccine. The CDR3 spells CASSLSAGEYEQYF. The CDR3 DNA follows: TGTGCCAGCAGCTTATCAGCGGGGGAGTACGAGCAGTACTTC.